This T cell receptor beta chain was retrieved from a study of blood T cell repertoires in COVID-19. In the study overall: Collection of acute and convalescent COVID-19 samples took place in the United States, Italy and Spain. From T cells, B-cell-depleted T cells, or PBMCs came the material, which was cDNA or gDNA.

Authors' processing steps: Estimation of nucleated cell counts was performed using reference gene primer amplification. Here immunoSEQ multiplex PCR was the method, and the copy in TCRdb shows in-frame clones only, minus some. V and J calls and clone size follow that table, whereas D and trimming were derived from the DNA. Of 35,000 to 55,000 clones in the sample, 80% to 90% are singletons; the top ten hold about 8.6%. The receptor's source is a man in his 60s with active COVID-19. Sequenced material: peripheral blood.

The CDR3: CASSRGLAGGSGTDTQYF. CDR3 nucleotides: TGTGCCAGCAGCCGAGGACTAGCGGGAGGTTCCGGCACAGATACGCAGTATTTT. The chain recombines TRBV6-6 with TRBJ2-3; 14 bases fit TRBD2. Germline V gives CDR1 MNHNY, CDR2 SVGAGI (reference sequence). J was trimmed by 1 base and V by 6 bases; bases with no gene match: 9. The CDR3 spans 18 residues.